The clone carrying this T cell receptor beta chain was found a few times. The antigen is unknown. The germline CDR1 and CDR2 sequences are MRHNA and SNTAGT. V shed 4 bases and J shed 8 bases, with 15 bases lying between them. There are 14 residues in the CDR3. PBMCs were isolated at a quantity of at least 6 million per sample. Combining a sample-barcoded 5' primer with a J-beta primer mix, a second PCR ran for roughly 7 to 11 cycles. MiXCR was run by TCRdb on the 5' RACE reads, yielding one entry per CDR3 protein. The data hold just under 750,000 distinct CDR3 sequences, with 22% observed a single time. These data are taken from a study of blood T cells in healthy people across ages. Overall study findings and caveats: Researchers report that TCR beta diversity correlated strongly with naive T cell percentage. Per million T cells, TCR beta diversity dropped about linearly as age rose.

This chain joins TRBV6-4 and TRBJ2-1; D not certain. The sample comprised blood. The clonotype comes from a man between 70 and 80 years old in good health. The DNA of the CDR3 is TGTGCCAGCAGTGCCCTCCACAGCAGCGATGAGCAGTTCTTC. Residues: CASSALHSSDEQFF.